Presented here are 19 T cell receptor beta chains from one specimen sequenced in a study of regulatory T cells in long-lasting Graves disease listed by TCRdb under 2021. The method behind the library was multiplex PCR. The run used an Illumina HiSeq 4000. CDR3 regions were amplified by Arm-PCR with iRepertoire HTBI primers to construct TCR beta libraries. TCRdb reprocessing: public reads trimmed at Q25 with fastp, clones called with MiXCR, in-frame beta chains kept. Every CDR3 protein is listed once, alongside the most common genes and DNA of its rows. For this sample the table gives fewer than 600,000 distinct CDR3 sequences, of which about 20% were detected only once. The ten top clones hold around 13% of the sample. According to the study, the label for this sample's time point signals: persistent/refractory GD, antithyroid drugs over 5 years with positive TRAb. For both TCR sequencing and RNA sequencing, RNA was extracted from PBMCs using TRIzol.

The specimen was peripheral blood mononuclear cells (PBMCs), collected when the disease was refractory, from a patient treated with antithyroid drugs. The source of these receptors is a female donor with Graves disease.

The rearrangement links TRBV19 to TRBJ1-2; D unclear. Germline CDR1 and CDR2: LNHDA and SQIVND (reference sequence). Trimming took off 1 base at V and 4 bases at J, with 10 bases between the two ends. The CDR3 sequence is 14 residues long. CDR3 in amino acids: CASSIAAGGYGYTF. In DNA form, the CDR3 reads TGTGCCAGTAGTATAGCCGCCGGAGGCTATGGCTACACCTTC.

The V and J genes are TRBV5-1 and TRBJ2-3; TRBD2 agrees at 12 bases. V lost 4 bases and J lost 2; bases outside the gene matches: 5. Germline-derived CDR1 and CDR2 are SGHRS and YFSETQ. The CDR3 has 16 amino acids. The CDR3 region is CASSPRLAGVTDTQYF. Written as DNA, the CDR3 is TGCGCCAGCAGCCCACGACTAGCGGGAGTCACAGATACGCAGTATTTT.

This clonotype appeared many times. The rearrangement uses TRBV27 and TRBJ1-5; D gene unclear. Trimming shortened V by 5 bases and J by 0 bases, and 8 bases separated the two germline ends. This CDR3 comprises 14 residues. In germline, CDR1 is MNHEY, CDR2 SMNVEV (reference sequence). CDR3 in amino acids: CASSPGSSNQPQHF. The CDR3 bases are TGTGCCAGCAGTCCTGGTTCTAGCAATCAGCCCCAGCATTTT.

This clonotype was observed a few times. The rearrangement uses TRBV14 and TRBJ2-7, with D perhaps given as TRBD1 or TRBD2 (5 bases each). Trimming took 5 bases from V and 6 from J, leaving 14 bases between them. The CDR3 is 13 amino acids. Per germline, CDR1 SGHDN and CDR2 FVKESK. CDR3 amino acids: CASSEGWGAEQYF. CDR3 coding DNA: TGTGCCAGCAGCGAGGGGTGGGGAGCCGAGCAGTACTTC.

On this clonotype itself: The junction does not match germline at one end; this may be a read error. The V gene is TRBV7-2, the J gene TRBJ2-7, with a tentative D call TRBD2 (5 bases). The CDR3 totals 13 residues. Germline V lookup: CDR1 SGHTA, CDR2 FQGNSA. The CDR3 sequence: CATSTSGTYEQYF. The CDR3, as DNA: TGTGCCACCAGCACCTCGGGGACCTACGAGCAGTACTTC.

The chain joins TRBV7-2 to TRBJ2-7, with TRBD2 matching 10 bases. The J segment lost 7 bases and the V segment lost 5 bases, leaving 5 bases of the junction unmatched. From germline, CDR1 is SGHTA and CDR2 FQGNSA. There are 13 residues in the CDR3. The CDR3 nucleotides read TGTGCCAGCAGCGTACAGCGGGAGGGGGAGCAGTACTTC. Translating gives CASSVQREGEQYF.

This clonotype was picked up many times. This chain links TRBV7-3 with TRBJ2-1, with D maybe TRBD1 (5 bases). Germline CDR1 SGHTA, CDR2 FQGTGA. V lost 0 bases, J lost 5 bases, and 5 bases lay in between. CDR3 size: 13 residues. The CDR3 here is CASSLTRDNEQFF. The CDR3 coding sequence is TGTGCCAGCAGCTTAACCAGGGACAATGAGCAGTTCTTC.

This rearrangement joins TRBV19 to TRBJ1-6, with a weak D call TRBD1 (6 bases). The ends were cut back, 6 bases at V and 7 bases at J, with 13 bases in the middle. CDR3 length: 14 amino acids. The germline V gene has CDR1 LNHDA and CDR2 SQIVND (reference sequence). The chain's CDR3 is CASSPWGRNSPLHF. CDR3 in DNA: TGTGCCAGTAGCCCCTGGGGGCGAAATTCACCCCTCCACTTT.

The chain employs TRBV27 and TRBJ1-2; D possibly corresponds to TRBD1 (6 bases). The CDR3 spans 13 residues. Germline loops: CDR1 MNHEY, CDR2 SMNVEV (reference sequence). V gave up 8 bases and J gave up 6 bases, with 16 bases separating them. The CDR3 loop is CASQGRPSDGYTF. DNA for the CDR3: TGTGCCAGCCAGGGGCGACCCTCTGATGGCTACACCTTC.

The chain uses TRBV5-4 and TRBJ1-2, with D maybe TRBD1 (6 bases). The CDR3 is 14 amino acids. Germline CDR1 SGHNT, CDR2 YYREEE (reference sequence). V lost 4 bases and J 8 bases, leaving 18 bases between the germline ends. The DNA for the CDR3 is TGTGCCAGCAGCCCTACAGGGAGCTCCCGCGGCTACACCTTC. Its translation is CASSPTGSSRGYTF.

The gene calls are TRBV4-1 and TRBJ2-3, with a tentative D call TRBD1 (5 bases). Trimming stripped 5 bases from V and 2 bases from J, with 11 bases between. Germline V gene data show CDR1 as MGHRA and CDR2 as YSYEKL. The CDR3 consists of 14 residues. The CDR3 DNA is TGCGCCAGCAGCGCTACGACAGACACAGATACGCAGTATTTT. The encoded protein is CASSATTDTDTQYF.

There are a few counts of this clonotype. This sequence joins TRBV9 and TRBJ2-1; D is possibly TRBD2 (5 bases). CDR1 is SGDLS and CDR2 is YYNGEE in the germline V gene. The V and J ends lost 2 bases and 3 bases respectively, with 12 bases between them. The CDR3 runs to 15 residues. CDR3 protein: CASSVRRGDYNEQFF. The CDR3 DNA follows: TGTGCCAGCAGCGTTCGACGGGGAGACTACAATGAGCAGTTCTTC.

A note on this clonotype: Mismatch with germline at one junction end may stem from a read error. The V and J genes are TRBV7-8 and TRBJ2-7; a weak D match, TRBD1 (5 bases). In germline, CDR1 is SGHVS, CDR2 FQNEAQ. This CDR3 region has 16 residues. CDR3 in amino acids: CTSSSRRTPLSYEQYF. CDR3 DNA: TGTACCAGCAGCTCCAGACGGACACCCCTCTCCTACGAGCAGTACTTC.

J is TRBJ1-3 and V is TRBV7-2; D ambiguous. CDR1 is SGHTA, CDR2 FQGNSA, per germline. The V gene lost 1 base and the J gene lost 0 bases, with 7 bases spanning the gap. This CDR3 spans 15 amino acids. The CDR3 reads CASSLGLTSGNTIYF. In DNA, the CDR3 is TGTGCCAGCAGCTTAGGTCTAACCTCTGGAAACACCATATATTTT.

The genes are TRBV4-3 and TRBJ2-7, with 9 bases identical to TRBD1. In germline, CDR1 is LGHNA, CDR2 YSLEER. The CDR3 has 15 residues. Trimming removed 3 bases from V and 2 bases from J; junction bases left unmatched: 5. CDR3 protein: CASSQLTGGPYEQYF. The CDR3, as DNA: TGCGCCAGCAGCCAGTTGACAGGGGGACCCTACGAGCAGTACTTC.

This clonotype appeared a few times. A junction boundary mismatches the germline segment, possibly from a read error. This sequence joins TRBV7-2 and TRBJ1-6; no definite D call. The CDR3 totals 13 residues. CDR1 and CDR2 (germline): SGHTA, FQGNSA. CDR3: CVSSPGGNSPLHF. The CDR3 nucleotides read TGTGTCAGCAGCCCGGGTGGTAATTCACCCCTCCACTTT.

The V and J genes are TRBV7-9 and TRBJ2-2; D remains ambiguous. This CDR3 is 16 amino acids long. V gave up 3 bases and J gave up 1 base, with 12 bases separating them. Germline lookup yields CDR1 SEHNR and CDR2 FQNEAQ (reference sequence). The CDR3 loop is CASSFDTHVNTGELFF. The CDR3 coding sequence is TGTGCCAGCAGCTTCGACACCCACGTGAACACCGGGGAGCTGTTTTTT.

As concerns this clonotype: A much bigger clone sits one base away, suggesting this may be a read error. This CDR3 is CASSGLAGLRGEQYF. The CDR3 DNA reads TGTGCCAGCAGTGGACTAGCGGGACTGAGAGGCGAGCAGTACTTT. The chain carries TRBV2 and TRBJ2-7; 11 nucleotides line up with TRBD2. The germline CDR1 and CDR2 sequences are SNHLY and FYNNEI. The CDR3 runs to 15 residues.

This clonotype has a handful of counts. The chain carries TRBV5-8 and TRBJ2-7; 11 bases map to TRBD1. The V gene's germline CDR1 is SGHTS and CDR2 YDEGEE. With V trimmed by 3 bases and J by 7 bases, 15 bases remained unmatched. The CDR3 covers 17 residues. The CDR3 DNA is TGTGCCAGCAGCTCGACTTGGAAGAGGACAGGGGGCTTAGAGCAGTACTTC. Protein: CASSSTWKRTGGLEQYF.